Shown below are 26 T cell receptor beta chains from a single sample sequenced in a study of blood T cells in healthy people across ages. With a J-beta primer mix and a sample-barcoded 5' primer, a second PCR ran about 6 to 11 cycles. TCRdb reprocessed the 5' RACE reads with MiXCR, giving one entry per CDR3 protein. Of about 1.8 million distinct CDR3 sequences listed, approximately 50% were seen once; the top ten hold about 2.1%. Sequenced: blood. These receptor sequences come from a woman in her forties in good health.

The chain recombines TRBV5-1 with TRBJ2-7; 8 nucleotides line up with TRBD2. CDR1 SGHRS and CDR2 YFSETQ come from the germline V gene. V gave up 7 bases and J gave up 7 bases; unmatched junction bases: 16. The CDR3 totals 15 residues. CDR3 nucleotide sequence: TGCGCCAGCTACGGGGGGGCGGGATCCTACAATGAGCAGTACTTC. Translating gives CASYGGAGSYNEQYF.

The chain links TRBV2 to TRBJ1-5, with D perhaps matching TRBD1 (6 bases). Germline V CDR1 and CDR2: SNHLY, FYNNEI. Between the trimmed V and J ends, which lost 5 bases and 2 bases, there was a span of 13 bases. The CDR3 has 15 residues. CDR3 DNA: TGTGCCAGCAGTAAAGGGGGTCGGGGCAATCAGCCCCAGCATTTT. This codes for CASSKGGRGNQPQHF.

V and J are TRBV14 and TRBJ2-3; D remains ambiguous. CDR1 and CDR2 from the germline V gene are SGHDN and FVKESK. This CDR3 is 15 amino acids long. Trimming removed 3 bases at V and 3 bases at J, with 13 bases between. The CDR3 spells CASSHQTPSTDTQYF. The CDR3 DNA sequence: TGTGCCAGCAGCCACCAGACACCAAGTACAGATACGCAGTATTTT.

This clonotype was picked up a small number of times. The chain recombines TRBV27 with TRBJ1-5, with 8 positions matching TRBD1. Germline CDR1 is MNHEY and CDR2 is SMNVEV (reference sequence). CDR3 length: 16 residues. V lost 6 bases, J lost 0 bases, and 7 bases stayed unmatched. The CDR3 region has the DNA TGTGCCAGCAGCCTACAGGGGGGGTATAGCAATCAGCCCCAGCATTTT. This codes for CASSLQGGYSNQPQHF.

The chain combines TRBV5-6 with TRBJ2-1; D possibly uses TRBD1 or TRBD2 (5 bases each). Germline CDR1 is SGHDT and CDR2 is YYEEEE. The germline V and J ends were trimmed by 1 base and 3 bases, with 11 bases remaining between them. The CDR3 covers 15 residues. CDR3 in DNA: TGTGCCAGCAGCTTGCAGAGGGGCTTCTACAATGAGCAGTTCTTC. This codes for CASSLQRGFYNEQFF.

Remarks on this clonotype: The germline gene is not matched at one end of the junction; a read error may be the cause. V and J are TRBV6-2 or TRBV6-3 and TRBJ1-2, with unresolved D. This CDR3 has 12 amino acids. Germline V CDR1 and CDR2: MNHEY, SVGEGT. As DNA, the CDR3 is TGTGCCAACAGTCCTCGGTTTTATGGCTACACCTTC. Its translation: CANSPRFYGYTF.

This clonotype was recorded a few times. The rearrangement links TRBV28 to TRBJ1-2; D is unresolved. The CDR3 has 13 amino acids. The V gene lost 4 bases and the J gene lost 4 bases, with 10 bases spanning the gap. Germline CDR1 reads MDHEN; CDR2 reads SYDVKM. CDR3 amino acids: CASSSGDIYGYTF. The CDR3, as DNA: TGTGCCAGCAGTTCCGGTGATATCTATGGCTACACCTTC.

DNA of the CDR3: TGTGCCAGCAGCGTAGAACCCAACAATCAGCCCCAGCATTTT. It translates to CASSVEPNNQPQHF. The V and J genes are TRBV9 and TRBJ1-5; D gene unclear. Germline loops: CDR1 SGDLS, CDR2 YYNGEE. The CDR3 totals 14 residues. V lost 0 bases and J 3 bases, leaving 7 bases between the germline ends.

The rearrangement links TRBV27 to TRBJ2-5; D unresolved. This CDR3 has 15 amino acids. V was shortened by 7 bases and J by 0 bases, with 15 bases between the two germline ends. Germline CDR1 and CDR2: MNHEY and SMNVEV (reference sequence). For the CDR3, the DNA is TGTGCCAGCAATTGCCTCGGAACAGACCAAGAGACCCAGTACTTC. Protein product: CASNCLGTDQETQYF.

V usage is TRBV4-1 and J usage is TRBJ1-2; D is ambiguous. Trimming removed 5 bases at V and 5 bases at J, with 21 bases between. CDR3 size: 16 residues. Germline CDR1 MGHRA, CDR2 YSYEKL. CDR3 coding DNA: TGCGCCAGCAGCTCGCACCAAAGGGTTATGCGGTATGGCTACACCTTC. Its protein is CASSSHQRVMRYGYTF.

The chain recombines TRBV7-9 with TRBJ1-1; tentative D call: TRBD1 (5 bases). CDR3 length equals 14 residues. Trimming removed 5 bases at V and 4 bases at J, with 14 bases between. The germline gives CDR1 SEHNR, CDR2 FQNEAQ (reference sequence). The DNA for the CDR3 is TGTGCCAGCAGCCCACCCCAGGGAGCCACTGAAGCTTTCTTT. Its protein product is CASSPPQGATEAFF.

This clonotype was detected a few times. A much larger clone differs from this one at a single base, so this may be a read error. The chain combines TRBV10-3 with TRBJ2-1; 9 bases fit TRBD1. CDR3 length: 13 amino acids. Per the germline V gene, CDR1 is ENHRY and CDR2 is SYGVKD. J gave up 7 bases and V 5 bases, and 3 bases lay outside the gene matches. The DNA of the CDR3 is TGTGCCATCAGTCGGACAGGGGAGAATGAGCAGTTCTTC. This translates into CAISRTGENEQFF.

As DNA, the CDR3 is TGCAGTGCTCCTGGGGGGCAGGGCCCTAACTATGGCTACACCTTC. It specifies CSAPGGQGPNYGYTF. The genes are TRBV20-1 and TRBJ1-2; TRBD1 is a possible D gene (6 bases). The V and J ends lost 5 bases and 0 bases respectively, with 16 bases between them. CDR3 length: 15 residues. Germline lookup yields CDR1 DFQATT and CDR2 SNEGSKA (reference sequence).

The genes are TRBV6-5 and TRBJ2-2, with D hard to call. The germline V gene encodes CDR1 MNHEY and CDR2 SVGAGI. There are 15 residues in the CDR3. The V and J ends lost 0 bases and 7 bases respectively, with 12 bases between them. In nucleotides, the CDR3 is TGTGCCAGCAGTTACTCGTGGCAGGCAGGCGGGGAGCTGTTTTTT. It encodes CASSYSWQAGGELFF.

This CDR3 reads CASSATDSREQFF. CDR3 sequence (DNA): TGTGCCAGCAGCGCGACTGACTCGCGTGAGCAGTTCTTC. V usage is TRBV5-6 and J usage is TRBJ2-1; D call uncertain. There are 13 residues in the CDR3. Per the germline V gene, CDR1 is SGHDT and CDR2 is YYEEEE. V was shortened by 4 bases and J by 9 bases, with 14 bases between the two germline ends.

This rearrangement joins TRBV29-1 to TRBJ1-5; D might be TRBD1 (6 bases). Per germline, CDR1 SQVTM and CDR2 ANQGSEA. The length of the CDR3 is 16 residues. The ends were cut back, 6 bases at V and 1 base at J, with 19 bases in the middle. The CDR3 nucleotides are TGCAGCGTCCAAGAAAGCCTGCAGGGGAGCAATCAGCCCCAGCATTTT. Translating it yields CSVQESLQGSNQPQHF.

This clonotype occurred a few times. In DNA, the CDR3 is TGTGCCAGCAGCTTAAAGTGGGAGCAAGAGACCCAGTACTTC. Translated, it gives CASSLKWEQETQYF. The chain is built from TRBV11-1 and TRBJ2-5, with D tentatively TRBD2 (5 bases). Trimming shortened V by 2 bases and J by 2 bases, and 9 bases separated the two germline ends. Germline V gene lookup returns CDR1 SGHAT and CDR2 FQDESV (reference sequence). The CDR3 runs 14 residues.

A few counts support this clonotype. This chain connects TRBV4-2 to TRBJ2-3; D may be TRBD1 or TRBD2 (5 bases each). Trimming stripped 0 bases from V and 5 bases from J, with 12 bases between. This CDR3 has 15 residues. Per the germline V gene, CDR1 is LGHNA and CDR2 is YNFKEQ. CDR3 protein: CASSQDNGAEDTQYF. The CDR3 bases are TGTGCCAGCAGCCAAGATAACGGGGCCGAAGATACGCAGTATTTT.

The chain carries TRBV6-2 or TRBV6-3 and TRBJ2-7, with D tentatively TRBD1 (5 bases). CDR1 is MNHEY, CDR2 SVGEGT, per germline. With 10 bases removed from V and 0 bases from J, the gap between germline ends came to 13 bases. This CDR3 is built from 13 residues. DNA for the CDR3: TGTGCCACGCGGACACTAAGCTCCTACGAGCAGTACTTC. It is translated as CATRTLSSYEQYF.

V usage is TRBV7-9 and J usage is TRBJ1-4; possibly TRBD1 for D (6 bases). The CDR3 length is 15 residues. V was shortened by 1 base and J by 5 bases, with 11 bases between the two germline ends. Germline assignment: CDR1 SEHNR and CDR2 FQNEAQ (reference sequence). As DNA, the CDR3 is TGTGCCAGCAGCTTAGTGGCACAGGGAAATGAAAAACTGTTTTTT. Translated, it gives CASSLVAQGNEKLFF.

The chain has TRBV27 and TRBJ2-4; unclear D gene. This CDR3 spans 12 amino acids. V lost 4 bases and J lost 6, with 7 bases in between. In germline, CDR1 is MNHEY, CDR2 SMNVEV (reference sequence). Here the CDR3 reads CASSSPRNIQYF. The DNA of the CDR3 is TGTGCCAGCAGTTCCCCCAGAAACATTCAGTACTTC.

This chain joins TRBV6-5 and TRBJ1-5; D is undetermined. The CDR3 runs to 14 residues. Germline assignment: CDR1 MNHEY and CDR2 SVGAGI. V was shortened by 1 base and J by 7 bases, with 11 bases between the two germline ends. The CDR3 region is CASSYYSAGQPQHF. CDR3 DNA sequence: TGTGCCAGCAGTTACTACTCGGCCGGCCAGCCCCAGCATTTT.

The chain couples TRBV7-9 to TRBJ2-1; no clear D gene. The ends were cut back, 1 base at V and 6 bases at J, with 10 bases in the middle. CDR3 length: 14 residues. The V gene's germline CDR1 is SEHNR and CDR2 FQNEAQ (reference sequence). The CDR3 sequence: CASSLVETRNEQFF. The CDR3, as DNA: TGTGCCAGCAGCTTAGTTGAGACTCGCAATGAGCAGTTCTTC.

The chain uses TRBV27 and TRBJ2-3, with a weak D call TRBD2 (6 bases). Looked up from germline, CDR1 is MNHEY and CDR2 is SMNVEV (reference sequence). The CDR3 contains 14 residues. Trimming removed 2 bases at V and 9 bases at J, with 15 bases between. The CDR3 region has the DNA TGTGCCAGCAGTTTAACCGGGGGAGCTCCCACGCAGTATTTT. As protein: CASSLTGGAPTQYF.

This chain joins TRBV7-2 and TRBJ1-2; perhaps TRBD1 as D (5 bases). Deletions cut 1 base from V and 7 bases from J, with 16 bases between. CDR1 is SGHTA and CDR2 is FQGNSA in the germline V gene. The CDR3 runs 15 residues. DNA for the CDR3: TGTGCCAGCAGCTTAGGCGGGGGTCTGTTCGGTGGCTACACCTTC. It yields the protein CASSLGGGLFGGYTF.

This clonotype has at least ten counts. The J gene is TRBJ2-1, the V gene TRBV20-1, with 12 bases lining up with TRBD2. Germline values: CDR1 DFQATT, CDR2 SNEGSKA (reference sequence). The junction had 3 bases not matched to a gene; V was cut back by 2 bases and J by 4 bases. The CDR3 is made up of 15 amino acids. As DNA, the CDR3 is TGCAGTGCTAGACTAGCGGGGGGGCCGTACAATGAGCAGTTCTTC. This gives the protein CSARLAGGPYNEQFF.